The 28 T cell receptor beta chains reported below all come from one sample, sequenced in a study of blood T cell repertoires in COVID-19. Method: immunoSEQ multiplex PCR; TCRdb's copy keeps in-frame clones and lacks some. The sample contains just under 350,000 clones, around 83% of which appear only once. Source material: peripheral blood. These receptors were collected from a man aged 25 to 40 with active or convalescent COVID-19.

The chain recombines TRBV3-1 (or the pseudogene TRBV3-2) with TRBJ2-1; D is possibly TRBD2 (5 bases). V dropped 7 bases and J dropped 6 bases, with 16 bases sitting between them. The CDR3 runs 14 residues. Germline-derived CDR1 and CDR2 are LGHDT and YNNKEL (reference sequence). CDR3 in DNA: TGTGCCAGCACCGAGAGCGGTTTTTTCAATGAGCAGTTCTTC. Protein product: CASTESGFFNEQFF.

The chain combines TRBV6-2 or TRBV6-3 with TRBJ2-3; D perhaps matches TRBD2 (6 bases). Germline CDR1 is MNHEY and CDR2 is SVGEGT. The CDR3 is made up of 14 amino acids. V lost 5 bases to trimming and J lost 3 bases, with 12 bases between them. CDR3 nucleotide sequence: TGTGCCAGCAGTACCGGAGGGGTGACAGATACGCAGTATTTT. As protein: CASSTGGVTDTQYF.

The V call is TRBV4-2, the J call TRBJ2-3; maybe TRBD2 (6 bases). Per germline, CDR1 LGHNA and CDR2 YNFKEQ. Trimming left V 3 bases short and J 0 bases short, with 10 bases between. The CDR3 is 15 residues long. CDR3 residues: CASSHAGTSTDTQYF. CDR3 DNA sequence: TGTGCCAGCAGCCACGCCGGGACTAGCACAGATACGCAGTATTTT.

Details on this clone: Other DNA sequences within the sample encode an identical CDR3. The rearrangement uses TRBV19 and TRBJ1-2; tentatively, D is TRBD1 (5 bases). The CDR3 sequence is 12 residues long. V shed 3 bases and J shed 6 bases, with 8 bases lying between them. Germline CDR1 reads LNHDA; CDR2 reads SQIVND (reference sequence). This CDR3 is CASSIGRDGYTF. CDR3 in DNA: TGTGCCAGTAGTATTGGCAGGGATGGCTACACCTTC.

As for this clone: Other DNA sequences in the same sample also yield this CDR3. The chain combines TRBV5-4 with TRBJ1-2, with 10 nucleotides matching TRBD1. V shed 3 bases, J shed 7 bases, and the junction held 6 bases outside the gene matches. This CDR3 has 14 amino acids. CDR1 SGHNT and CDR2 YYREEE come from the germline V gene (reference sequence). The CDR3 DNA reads TGTGCCAGCAGCTCCGACAGGGGGCTAAGTGGCTACACCTTC. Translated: CASSSDRGLSGYTF.

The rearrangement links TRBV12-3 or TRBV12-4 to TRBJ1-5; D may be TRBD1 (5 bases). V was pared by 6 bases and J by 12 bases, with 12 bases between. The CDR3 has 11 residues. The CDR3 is CASSQAGIQHF. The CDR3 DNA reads TGTGCCAGCAGCCAAGCAGGGATCCAGCATTTT.

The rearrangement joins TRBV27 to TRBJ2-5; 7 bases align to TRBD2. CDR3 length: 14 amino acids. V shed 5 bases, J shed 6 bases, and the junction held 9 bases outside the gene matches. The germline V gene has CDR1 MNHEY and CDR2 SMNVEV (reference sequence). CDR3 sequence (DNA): TGTGCCAGCAGTCGGGGGGACTGGCAACAGACCCAGTACTTC. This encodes CASSRGDWQQTQYF.

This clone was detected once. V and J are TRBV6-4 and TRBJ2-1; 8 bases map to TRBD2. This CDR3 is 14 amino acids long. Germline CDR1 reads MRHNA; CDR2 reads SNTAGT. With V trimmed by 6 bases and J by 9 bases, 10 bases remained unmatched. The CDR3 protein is CASRASGPLGEQFF. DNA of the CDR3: TGTGCCAGCAGGGCTAGCGGGCCCTTAGGTGAGCAGTTCTTC.

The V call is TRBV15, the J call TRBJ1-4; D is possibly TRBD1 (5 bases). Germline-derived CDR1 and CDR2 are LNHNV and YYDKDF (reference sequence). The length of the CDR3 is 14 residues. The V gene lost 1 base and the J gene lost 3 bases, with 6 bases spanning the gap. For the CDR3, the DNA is TGTGCCACCAGCAGAGGGGGGGCTAATGAAAAACTGTTTTTT. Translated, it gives CATSRGGANEKLFF.

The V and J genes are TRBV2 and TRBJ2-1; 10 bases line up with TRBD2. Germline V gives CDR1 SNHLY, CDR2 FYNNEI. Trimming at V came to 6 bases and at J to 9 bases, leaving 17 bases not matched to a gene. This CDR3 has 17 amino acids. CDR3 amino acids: CASSGLFGLAGDGEQFF. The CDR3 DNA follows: TGTGCCAGCAGCGGGCTTTTTGGGCTAGCGGGAGATGGTGAGCAGTTCTTC.

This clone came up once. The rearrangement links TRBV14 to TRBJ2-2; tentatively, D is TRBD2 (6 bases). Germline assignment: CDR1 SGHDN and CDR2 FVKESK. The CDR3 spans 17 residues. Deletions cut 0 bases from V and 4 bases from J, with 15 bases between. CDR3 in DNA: TGTGCCAGCAGCCAAGATTTACGGGACTTGGGCACCGGGGAGCTGTTTTTT. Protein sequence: CASSQDLRDLGTGELFF.

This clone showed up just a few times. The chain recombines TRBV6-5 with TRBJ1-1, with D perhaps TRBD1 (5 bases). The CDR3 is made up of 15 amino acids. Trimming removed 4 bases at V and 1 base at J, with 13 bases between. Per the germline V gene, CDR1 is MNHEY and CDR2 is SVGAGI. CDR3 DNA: TGTGCCAGCAGTTGGGGCGGGGTCAAGAACACTGAAGCTTTCTTT. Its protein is CASSWGGVKNTEAFF.

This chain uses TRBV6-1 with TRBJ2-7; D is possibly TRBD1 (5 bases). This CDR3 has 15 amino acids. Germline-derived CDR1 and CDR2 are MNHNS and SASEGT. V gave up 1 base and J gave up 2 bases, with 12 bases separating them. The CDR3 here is CASSEERDRAYEQYF. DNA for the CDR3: TGTGCCAGCAGTGAAGAACGAGACAGAGCCTACGAGCAGTACTTC.

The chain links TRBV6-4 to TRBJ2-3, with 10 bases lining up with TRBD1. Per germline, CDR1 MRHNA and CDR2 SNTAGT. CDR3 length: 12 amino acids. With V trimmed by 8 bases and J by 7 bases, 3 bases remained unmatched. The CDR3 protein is CASGQGGNTQYF. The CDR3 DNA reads TGTGCCAGCGGACAGGGGGGAAATACGCAGTATTTT.

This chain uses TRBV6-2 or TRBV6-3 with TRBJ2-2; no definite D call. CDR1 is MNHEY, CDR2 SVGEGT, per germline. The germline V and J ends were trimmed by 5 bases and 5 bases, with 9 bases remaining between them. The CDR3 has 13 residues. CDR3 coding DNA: TGTGCCAGCAGTCCCACTTGGACCGGGGAGCTGTTTTTT. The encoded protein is CASSPTWTGELFF.

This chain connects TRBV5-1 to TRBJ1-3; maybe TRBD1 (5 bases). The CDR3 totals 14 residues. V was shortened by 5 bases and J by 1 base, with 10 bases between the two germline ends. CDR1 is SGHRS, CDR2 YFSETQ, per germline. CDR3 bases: TGCGCCAGCAGTTCCGACAGTTCTGGAAACACCATATATTTT. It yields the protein CASSSDSSGNTIYF.

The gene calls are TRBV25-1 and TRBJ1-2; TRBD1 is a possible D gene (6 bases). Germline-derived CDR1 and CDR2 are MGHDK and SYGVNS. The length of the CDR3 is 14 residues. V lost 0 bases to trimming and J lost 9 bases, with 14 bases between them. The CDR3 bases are TGTGCCAGCAGTGAATATCTGGCAGGGGAGCGCTACACCTTC. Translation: CASSEYLAGERYTF.

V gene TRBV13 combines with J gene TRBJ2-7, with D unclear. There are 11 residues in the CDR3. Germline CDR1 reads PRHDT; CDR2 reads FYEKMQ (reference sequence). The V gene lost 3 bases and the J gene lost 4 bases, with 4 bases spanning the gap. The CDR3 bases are TGTGCCAGCAGCTTTCGGTACGAGCAGTACTTC. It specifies CASSFRYEQYF.

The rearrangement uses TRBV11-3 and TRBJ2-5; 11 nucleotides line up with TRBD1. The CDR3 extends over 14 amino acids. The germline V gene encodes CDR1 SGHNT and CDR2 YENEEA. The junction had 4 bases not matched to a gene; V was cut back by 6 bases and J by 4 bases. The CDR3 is CASRVGTGGETQYF. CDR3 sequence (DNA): TGTGCCAGCAGGGTTGGGACAGGGGGAGAGACCCAGTACTTC.

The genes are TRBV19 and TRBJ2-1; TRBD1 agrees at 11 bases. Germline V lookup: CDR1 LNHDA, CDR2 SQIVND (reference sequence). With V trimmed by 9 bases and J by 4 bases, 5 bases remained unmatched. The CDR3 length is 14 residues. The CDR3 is CASQGQGDYNEQFF. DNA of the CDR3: TGTGCCAGCCAGGGACAGGGGGATTACAATGAGCAGTTCTTC. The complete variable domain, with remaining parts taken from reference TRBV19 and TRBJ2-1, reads DGGITQSPKYLFRKEGQNVTLSCEQNLNHDAMYWYRQDPGQGLRLIYYSQIVNDFQKGDIAEGYSVSREKKESFPLTVTSAQKNPTAFYLCASQGQGDYNEQFFGPGTRLTVL.

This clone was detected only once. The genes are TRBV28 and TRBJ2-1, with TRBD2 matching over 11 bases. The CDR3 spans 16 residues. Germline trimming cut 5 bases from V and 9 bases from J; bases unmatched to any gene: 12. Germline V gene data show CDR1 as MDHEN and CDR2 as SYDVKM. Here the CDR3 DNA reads TGTGCCAGCAGTCTAAAACTAGCGGGAGATTGGGCTGAGCAGTTCTTC. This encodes CASSLKLAGDWAEQFF.

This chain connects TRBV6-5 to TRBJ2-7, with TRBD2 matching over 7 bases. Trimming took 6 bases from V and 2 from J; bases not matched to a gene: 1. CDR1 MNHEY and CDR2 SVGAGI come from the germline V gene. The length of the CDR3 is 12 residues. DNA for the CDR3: TGTGCCAGCAGGGGGACTACCTACGAGCAGTACTTC. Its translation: CASRGTTYEQYF.

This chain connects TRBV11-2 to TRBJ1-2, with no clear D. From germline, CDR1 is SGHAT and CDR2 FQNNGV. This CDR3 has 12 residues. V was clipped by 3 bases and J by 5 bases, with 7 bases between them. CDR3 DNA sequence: TGTGCCAGCAGCTTGGGAGAGTATGGCTACACCTTC. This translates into CASSLGEYGYTF. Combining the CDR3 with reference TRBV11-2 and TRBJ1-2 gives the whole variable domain EAGVAQSPRYKIIEKRQSVAFWCNPISGHATLYWYQQILGQGPKLLIQFQNNGVVDDSQLPKDRFSAERLKGVDSTLKIQPAKLEDSAVYLCASSLGEYGYTFGSGTRLTVV.

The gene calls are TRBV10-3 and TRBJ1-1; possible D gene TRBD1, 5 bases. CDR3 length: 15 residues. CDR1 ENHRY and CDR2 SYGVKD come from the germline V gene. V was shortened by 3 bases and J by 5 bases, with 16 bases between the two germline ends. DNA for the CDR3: TGTGCCATCAGTGATTGGGTGGGGCGCAGGACTGAAGCTTTCTTT. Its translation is CAISDWVGRRTEAFF.

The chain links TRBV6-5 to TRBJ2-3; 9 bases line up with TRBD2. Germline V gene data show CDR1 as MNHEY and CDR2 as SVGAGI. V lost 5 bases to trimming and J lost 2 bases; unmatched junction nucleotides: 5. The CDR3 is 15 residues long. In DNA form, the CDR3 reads TGTGCCAGCAGTAGGGGCGGGAGGGCCACAGATACGCAGTATTTT. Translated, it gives CASSRGGRATDTQYF.

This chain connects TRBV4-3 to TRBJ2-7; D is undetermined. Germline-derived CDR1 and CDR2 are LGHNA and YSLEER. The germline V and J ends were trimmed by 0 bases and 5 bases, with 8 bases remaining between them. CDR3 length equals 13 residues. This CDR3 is CASSQDRSDEQYF. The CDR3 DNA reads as TGCGCCAGCAGCCAAGATCGTTCGGACGAGCAGTACTTC.

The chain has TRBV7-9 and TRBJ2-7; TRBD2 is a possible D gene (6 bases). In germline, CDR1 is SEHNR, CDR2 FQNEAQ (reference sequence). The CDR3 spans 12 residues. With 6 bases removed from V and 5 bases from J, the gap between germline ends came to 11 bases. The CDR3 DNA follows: TGTGCCAGCAGGGAGGGCGGAGACGAGCAGTACTTC. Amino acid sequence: CASREGGDEQYF.

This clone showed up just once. This CDR3 is CASRRDSTSAKLFF. CDR3 nucleotide sequence: TGTGCCAGCAGGAGGGACAGCACTTCGGCAAAACTGTTTTTT. V and J are TRBV7-2 and TRBJ1-4, with 7 bases aligning to TRBD1. CDR3 length equals 14 residues. Looked up from germline, CDR1 is SGHTA and CDR2 is FQGNSA. V trimming: 6 bases; J trimming: 10 bases; junction bases outside the gene matches: 11.